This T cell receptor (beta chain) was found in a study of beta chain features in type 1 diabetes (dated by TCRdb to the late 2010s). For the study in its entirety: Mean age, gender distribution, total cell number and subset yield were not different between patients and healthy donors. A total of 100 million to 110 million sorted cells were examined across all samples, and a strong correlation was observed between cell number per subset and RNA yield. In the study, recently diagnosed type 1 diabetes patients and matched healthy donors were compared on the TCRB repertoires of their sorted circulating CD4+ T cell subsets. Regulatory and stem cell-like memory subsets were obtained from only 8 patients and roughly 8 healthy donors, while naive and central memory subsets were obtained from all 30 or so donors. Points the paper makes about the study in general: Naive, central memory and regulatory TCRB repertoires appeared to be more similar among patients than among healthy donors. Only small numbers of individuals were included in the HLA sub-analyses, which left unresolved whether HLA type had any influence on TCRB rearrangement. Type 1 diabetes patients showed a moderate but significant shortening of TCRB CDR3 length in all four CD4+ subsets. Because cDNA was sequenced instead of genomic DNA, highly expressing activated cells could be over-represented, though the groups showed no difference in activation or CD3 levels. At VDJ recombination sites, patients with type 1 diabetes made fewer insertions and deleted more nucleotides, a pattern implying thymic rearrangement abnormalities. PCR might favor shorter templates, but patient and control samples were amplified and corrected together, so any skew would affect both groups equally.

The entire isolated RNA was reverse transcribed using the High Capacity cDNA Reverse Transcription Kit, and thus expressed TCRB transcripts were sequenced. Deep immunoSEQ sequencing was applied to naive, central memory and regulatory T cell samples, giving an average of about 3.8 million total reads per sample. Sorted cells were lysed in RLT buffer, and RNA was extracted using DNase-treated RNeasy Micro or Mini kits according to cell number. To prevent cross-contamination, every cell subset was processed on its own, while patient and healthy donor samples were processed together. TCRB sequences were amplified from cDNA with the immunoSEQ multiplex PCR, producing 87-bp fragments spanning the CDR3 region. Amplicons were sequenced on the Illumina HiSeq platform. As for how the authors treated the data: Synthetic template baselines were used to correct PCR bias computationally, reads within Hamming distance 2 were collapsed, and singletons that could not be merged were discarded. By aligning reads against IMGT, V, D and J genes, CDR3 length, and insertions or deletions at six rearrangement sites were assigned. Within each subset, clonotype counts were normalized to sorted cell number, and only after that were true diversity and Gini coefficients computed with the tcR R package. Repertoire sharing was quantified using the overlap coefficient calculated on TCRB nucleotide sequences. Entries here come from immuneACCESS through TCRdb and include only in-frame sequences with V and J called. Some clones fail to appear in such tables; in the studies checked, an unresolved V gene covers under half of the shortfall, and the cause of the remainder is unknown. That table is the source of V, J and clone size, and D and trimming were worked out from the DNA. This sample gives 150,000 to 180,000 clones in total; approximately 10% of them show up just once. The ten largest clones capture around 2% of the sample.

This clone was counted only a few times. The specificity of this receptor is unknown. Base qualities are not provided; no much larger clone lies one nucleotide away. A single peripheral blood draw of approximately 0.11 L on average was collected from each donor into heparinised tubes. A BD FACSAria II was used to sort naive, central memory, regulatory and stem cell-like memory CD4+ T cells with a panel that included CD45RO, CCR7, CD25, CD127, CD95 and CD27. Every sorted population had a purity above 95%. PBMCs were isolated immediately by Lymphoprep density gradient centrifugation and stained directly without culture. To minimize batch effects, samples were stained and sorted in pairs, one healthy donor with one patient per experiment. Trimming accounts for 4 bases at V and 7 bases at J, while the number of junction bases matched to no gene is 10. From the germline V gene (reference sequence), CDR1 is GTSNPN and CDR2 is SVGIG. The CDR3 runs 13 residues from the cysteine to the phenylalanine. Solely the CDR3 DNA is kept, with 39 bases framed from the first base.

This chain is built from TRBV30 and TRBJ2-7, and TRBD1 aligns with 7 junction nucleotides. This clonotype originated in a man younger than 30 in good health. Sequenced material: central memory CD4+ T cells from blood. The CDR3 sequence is CAWNVDRRFEQYF. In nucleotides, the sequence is TGTGCCTGGAACGTGGACAGGAGATTTGAGCAGTACTTC.